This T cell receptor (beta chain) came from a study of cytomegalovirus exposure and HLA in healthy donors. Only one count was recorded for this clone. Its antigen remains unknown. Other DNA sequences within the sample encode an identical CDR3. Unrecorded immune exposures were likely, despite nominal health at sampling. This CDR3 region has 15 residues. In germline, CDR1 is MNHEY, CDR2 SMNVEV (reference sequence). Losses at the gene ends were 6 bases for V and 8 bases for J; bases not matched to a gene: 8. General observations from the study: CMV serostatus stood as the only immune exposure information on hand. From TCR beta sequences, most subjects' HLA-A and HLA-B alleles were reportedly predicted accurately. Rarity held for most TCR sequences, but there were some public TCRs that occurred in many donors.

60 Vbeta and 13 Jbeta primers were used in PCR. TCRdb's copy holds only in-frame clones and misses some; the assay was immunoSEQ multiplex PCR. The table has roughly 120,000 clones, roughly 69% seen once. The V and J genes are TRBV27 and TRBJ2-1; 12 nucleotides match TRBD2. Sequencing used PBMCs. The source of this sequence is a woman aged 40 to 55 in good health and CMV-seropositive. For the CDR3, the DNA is TGTGCCAGCAGCCCGACTAGCGGGAGTGGGTATGAGCAGTTCTTC. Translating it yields CASSPTSGSGYEQFF.